This T cell receptor beta chain stems from a study of brain T cells in children with intractable seizures (dated by TCRdb to the early 2020s). Context from the whole study: Resected brain tissue from some 56 pediatric epilepsy surgery cases was first screened for immune gene transcripts using a NanoString immunology panel. About 65% of the 12 selected surgery cases also had pre-surgery blood sequenced, which left four cases with brain tissue only.

The sample's time point label, in plain terms: resected brain tissue, or blood drawn just prior to surgery. Surgery cases with the highest brain T cell transcript signatures were selected for TCR beta chain sequencing of brain tissue and, where available, blood. Patients had been treated with at least one anti-epileptic drug before surgery. The TCR-sequenced patients were children whose drug-resistant epilepsy was caused by tuberous sclerosis complex, focal cortical dysplasia, Rasmussen encephalitis or hemimegalencephaly. Bulk genomic DNA was isolated from unsorted brain tissue and whole blood using the Monarch genomic DNA purification kit. For this clone: This receptor's antigen is unknown. The sample holds no much larger clone one base away, and base qualities are not on file.

The immunoSEQ assay was applied to genomic DNA to generate the TCR beta chain sequences. On the authors' methods: CDR3 sequences that did not begin with the conserved framework cysteine at position 104 were removed manually. To get clonality, the normalized Shannon's Diversity Index was subtracted from one, giving values from 0 (maximal diversity) to 1 (oligoclonal). To check whether a given CDR3 had different frequencies in two samples, for example brain versus blood, chi-squared comparison-of-proportions tests were used. Public clonotypes were identified through searches of immuneACCESS, and similarity to known antiviral clonotypes was evaluated with the VDJdb browser. TCRdb obtained this table from immuneACCESS and retained in-frame rearrangements with V and J assigned. These tables miss some clones; where compared with another copy, unresolved V genes account for less than half of the shortfall, and the remainder is unexplained. D and trimming were read from the DNA, whereas the V and J calls and clone size are those reported in that table. Counted in this sample were tens of thousands of clones; 90% of them appeared once. The top ten clones comprise around 5.9% of the sample.

Overall study outcomes, separate from this receptor: The patients' HCMV serostatus was not known, and viral specificity was inferred solely from CDR3 sequence similarity. Sequencing depth differed between pre- and post-surgery blood, so clones missing from the pre-surgery sample may reflect undersampling.

Source: peripheral blood, taken at surgery. The receptor's source is a girl aged 2 to 9 with tuberous sclerosis and intractable seizures.

The CDR3 region has the sequence CASSSAGGLYNEQFF. The sequenced DNA is TGTGCCAGCAGCTCCGCGGGGGGGCTATACAATGAGCAGTTCTTC. The rearranged chain carries TRBV7-3 and TRBJ2-1, with 9 central nucleotides matching TRBD2. The germline V gene gives CDR1 as SGHTA and CDR2 as FQGTGA. Germline trimming amounts to 4 bases on V and 4 bases on J, with 5 as the count of junction bases outside the gene matches. From the cysteine through the phenylalanine, the CDR3 covers 15 amino acids. The entry retains the CDR3 DNA only, 45 bases that are in frame from base 1.